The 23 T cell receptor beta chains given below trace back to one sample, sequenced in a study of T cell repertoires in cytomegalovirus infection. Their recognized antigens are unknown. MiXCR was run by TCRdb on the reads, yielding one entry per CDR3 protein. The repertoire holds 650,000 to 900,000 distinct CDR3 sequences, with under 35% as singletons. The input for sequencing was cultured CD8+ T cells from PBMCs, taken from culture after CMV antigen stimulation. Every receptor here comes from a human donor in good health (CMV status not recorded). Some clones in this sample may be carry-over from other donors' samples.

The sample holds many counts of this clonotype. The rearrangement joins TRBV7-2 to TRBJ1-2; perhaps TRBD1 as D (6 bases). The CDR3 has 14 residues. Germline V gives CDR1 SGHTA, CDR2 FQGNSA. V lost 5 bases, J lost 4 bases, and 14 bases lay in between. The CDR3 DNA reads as TGTGCCAGCAGCCTCAACAGGGAGGGCTATGGCTACACCTTC. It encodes CASSLNREGYGYTF.

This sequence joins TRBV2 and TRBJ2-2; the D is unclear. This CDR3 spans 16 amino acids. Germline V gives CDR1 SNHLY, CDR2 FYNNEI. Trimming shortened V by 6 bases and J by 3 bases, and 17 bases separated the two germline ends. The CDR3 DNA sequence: TGTGCCAGCAGCCCCCCTCAAAGAGGACACACCGGGGAGCTGTTTTTT. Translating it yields CASSPPQRGHTGELFF.

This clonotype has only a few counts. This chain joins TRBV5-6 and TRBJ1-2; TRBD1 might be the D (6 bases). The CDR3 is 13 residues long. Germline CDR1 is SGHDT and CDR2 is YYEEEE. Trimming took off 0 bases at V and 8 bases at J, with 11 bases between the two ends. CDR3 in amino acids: CASSLGTASGYTF. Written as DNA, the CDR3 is TGTGCCAGCAGCTTGGGGACAGCGTCCGGCTACACCTTC.

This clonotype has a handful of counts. The CDR3 DNA reads TGTGCCAGTAGTATTAGTCCAGCAACAGAAGCTTTCTTT. Translation: CASSISPATEAFF. The chain couples TRBV19 to TRBJ1-1; no clear D gene. Trimming left V 3 bases short and J 8 bases short, with 13 bases between. The germline gives CDR1 LNHDA, CDR2 SQIVND (reference sequence). CDR3 size: 13 residues.

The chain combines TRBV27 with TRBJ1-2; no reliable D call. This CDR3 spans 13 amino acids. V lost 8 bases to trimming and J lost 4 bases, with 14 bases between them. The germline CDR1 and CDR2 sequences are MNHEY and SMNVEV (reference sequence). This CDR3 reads CASRRGLPYGYTF. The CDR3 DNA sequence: TGTGCCAGCCGTCGCGGCCTTCCCTATGGCTACACCTTC.

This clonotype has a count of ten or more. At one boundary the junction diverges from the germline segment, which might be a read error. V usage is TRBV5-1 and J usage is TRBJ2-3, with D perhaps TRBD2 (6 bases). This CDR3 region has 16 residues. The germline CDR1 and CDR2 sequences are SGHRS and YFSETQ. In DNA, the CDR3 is TGTGCCAGCAGCTTAGAAGTGGCGGGGAGCACAGATACGCAGTATTTT. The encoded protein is CASSLEVAGSTDTQYF. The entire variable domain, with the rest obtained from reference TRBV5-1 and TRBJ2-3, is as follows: KAGVTQTPRYLIKTRGQQVTLSCSPISGHRSVSWYQQTPGQGLQFLFEYFSETQRNKGNFPGRFSGRQFSNSRSEMNVSTLELGDSALYLCASSLEVAGSTDTQYFGPGTRLTVL.

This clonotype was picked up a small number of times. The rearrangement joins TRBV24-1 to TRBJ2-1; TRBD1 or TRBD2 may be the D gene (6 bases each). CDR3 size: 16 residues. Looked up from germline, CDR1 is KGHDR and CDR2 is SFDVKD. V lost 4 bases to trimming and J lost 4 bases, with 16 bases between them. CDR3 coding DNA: TGTGCCACCAGTGACGGGGACGGGGGCCTGTACAATGAGCAGTTCTTC. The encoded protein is CATSDGDGGLYNEQFF.

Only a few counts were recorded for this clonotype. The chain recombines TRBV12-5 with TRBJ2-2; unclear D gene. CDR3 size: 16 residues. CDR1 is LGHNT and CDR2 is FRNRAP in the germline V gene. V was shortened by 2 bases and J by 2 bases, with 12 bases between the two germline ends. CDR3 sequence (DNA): TGTGCTAGTGGTTTGACGTCCGGGTTTAACACCGGGGAGCTGTTTTTT. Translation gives CASGLTSGFNTGELFF.

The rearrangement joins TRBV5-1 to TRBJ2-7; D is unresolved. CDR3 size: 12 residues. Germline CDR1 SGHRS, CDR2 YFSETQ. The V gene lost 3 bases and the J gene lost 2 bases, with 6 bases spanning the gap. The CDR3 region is CASSSTAYEQYF. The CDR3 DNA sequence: TGCGCCAGCAGCTCTACCGCCTACGAGCAGTACTTC.

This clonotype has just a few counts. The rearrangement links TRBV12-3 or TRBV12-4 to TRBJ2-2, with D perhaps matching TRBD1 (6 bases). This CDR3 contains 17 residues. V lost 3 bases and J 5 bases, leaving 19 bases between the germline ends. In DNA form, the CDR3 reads TGTGCCAGCAGTTTCATTACAGAGGGGGTCGGGACCGGGGAGCTGTTTTTT. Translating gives CASSFITEGVGTGELFF.

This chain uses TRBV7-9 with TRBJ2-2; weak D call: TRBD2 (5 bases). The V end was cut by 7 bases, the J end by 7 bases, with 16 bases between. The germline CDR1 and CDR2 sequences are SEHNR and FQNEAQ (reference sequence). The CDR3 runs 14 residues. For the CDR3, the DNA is TGTGCCAGCATGCCCAGGACTGTTTTCGGGGAGCTGTTTTTT. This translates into CASMPRTVFGELFF.

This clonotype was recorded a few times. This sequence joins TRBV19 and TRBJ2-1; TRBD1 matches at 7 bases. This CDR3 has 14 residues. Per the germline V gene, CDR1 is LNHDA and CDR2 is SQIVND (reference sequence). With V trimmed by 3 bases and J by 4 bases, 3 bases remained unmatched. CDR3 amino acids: CASSIRGTYNEQFF. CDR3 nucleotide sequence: TGTGCCAGTAGTATCAGGGGGACATACAATGAGCAGTTCTTC.

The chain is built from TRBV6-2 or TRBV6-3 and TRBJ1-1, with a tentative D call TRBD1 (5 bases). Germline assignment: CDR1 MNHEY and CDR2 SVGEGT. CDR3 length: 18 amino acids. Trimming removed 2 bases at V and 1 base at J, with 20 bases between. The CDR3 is CASSYPAASRAKNTEAFF. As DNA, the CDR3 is TGTGCCAGCAGTTACCCCGCAGCGAGCAGGGCGAAGAACACTGAAGCTTTCTTT.

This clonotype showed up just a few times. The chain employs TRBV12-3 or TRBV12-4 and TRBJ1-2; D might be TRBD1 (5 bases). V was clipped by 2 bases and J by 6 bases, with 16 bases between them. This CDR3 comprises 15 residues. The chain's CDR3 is CASSLSGSRGDGYTF. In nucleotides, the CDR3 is TGTGCCAGCAGTTTAAGTGGCAGCCGGGGCGATGGCTACACCTTC.

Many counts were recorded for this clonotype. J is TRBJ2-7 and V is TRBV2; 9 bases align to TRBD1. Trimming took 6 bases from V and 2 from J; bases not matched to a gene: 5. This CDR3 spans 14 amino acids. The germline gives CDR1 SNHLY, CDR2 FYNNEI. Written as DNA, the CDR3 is TGTGCCAGCAGCAAGGACAGGGGACCCTACGAGCAGTACTTC. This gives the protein CASSKDRGPYEQYF. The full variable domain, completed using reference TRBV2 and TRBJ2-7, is EPEVTQTPSHQVTQMGQEVILRCVPISNHLYFYWYRQILGQKVEFLVSFYNNEISEKSEIFDDQFSVERPDGSNFTLKIRSTKLEDSAMYFCASSKDRGPYEQYFGPGTRLTVT.

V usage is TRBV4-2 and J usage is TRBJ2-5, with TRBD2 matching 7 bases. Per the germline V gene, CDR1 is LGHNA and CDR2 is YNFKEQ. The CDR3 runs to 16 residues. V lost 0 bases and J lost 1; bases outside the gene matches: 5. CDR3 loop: CASSQDQQRGQETQYF. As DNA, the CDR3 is TGTGCCAGCAGCCAAGATCAGCAGCGGGGCCAAGAGACCCAGTACTTC.

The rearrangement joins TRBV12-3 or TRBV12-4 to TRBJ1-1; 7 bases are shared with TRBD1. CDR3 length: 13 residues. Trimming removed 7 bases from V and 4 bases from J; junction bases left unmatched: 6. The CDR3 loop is CASNPRGSTEAFF. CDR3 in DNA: TGTGCCAGCAACCCCAGGGGGAGCACTGAAGCTTTCTTT.

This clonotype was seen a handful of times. CDR3 amino acids: CASSYLMGQGAYNEQFF. CDR3 coding DNA: TGTGCCAGCAGTTACCTGATGGGACAGGGGGCTTACAATGAGCAGTTCTTC. This sequence joins TRBV6-2 or TRBV6-3 and TRBJ2-1; 12 bases line up with TRBD1. The J segment lost 4 bases and the V segment lost 2 bases, leaving 6 bases of the junction unmatched. The CDR3 loop spans 17 amino acids. Germline lookup yields CDR1 MNHEY and CDR2 SVGEGT.

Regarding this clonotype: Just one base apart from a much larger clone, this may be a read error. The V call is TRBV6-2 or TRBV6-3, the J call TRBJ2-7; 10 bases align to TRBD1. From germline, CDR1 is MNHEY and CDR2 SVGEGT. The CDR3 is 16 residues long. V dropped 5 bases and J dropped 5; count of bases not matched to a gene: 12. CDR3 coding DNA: TGTGCCAGCAGTGGCCCGGGACAGGGGACCTGGGACGAGCAGTACGTC. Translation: CASSGPGQGTWDEQYV.

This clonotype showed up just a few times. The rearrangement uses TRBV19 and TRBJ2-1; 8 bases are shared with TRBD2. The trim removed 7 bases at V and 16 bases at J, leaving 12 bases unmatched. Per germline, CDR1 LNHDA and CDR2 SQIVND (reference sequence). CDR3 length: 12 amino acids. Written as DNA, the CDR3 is TGTGCCAGTAATTCGTATTATCGGGGGGGCTTCTTC. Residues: CASNSYYRGGFF.

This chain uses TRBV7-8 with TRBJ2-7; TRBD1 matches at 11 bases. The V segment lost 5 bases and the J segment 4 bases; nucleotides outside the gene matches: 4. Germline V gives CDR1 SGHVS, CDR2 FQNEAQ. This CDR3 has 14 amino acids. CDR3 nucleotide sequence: TGTGCCAGCAGCATGGGACAGGGGGAATACGAGCAGTACGTC. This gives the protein CASSMGQGEYEQYV.

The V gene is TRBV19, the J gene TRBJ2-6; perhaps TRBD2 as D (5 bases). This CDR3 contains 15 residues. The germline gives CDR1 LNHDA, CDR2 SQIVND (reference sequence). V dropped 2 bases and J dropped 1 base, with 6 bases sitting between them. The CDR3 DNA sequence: TGTGCCAGTAGTATACGAGGGTCTGGGGCCAACGTCCTGACTTTC. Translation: CASSIRGSGANVLTF.

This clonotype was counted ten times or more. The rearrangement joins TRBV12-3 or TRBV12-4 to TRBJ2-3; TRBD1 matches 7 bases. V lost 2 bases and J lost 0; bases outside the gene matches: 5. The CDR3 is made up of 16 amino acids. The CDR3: CASSLTGTASTDTQYF. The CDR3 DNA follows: TGTGCCAGCAGTTTAACGGGGACAGCTAGCACAGATACGCAGTATTTT.